The present entry profiles one T cell receptor (beta chain) with its context. In the original processing: Amplification from reference gene primers served as the basis for estimated nucleated cell counts. The method was immunoSEQ multiplex PCR; TCRdb's version includes in-frame clones alone and lacks a portion of them. The V and J calls and clone size are taken from that table; D and trimming were inferred from the DNA. The repertoire holds about 150,000 clones, 80% to 85% seen once, with less than 15% in the top ten. This CDR3 spans 20 amino acids. The V and J ends lost 2 bases and 0 bases, in that order; junction bases with no gene match: 15. CDR1 is SGHDN and CDR2 is FVKESK in the germline V gene. The sample comes from a study of blood T cell repertoires in COVID-19. The wider study: Donors in the United States, Italy and Spain gave samples during acute or convalescent COVID-19. Sample material is recorded as cDNA or gDNA derived from T cells, B-cell-depleted T cells, or PBMCs.

The chain combines TRBV14 with TRBJ1-5; 8 bases align to TRBD1. The clonotype comes from a man between 18 and 35 years old with active or convalescent COVID-19. Sequenced material: peripheral blood. CDR3: CASSQKVPDRASYSNQPQHF. As DNA, the CDR3 is TGTGCCAGCAGCCAAAAAGTCCCGGACAGGGCTAGTTATAGCAATCAGCCCCAGCATTTT.